These T cell receptor beta chains were read from a single sample in a study of cytomegalovirus exposure and HLA in healthy donors. The method was immunoSEQ multiplex PCR; TCRdb's version includes in-frame clones alone and lacks a portion of them. The sample has some 110,000 clones; around 75% are singletons. Sequencing input: PBMCs. These receptors originate from a man younger than 40 in good health and CMV-seronegative. CDR3s include the opening cysteine and the closing phenylalanine or tryptophan. A D gene is named only where the DNA matches it firmly. Expanded clones are given a class, and other clones once, few, many or no size at all.

d_gene	v_gene	abundance	j_gene	CDR3nt	CDR3aa
TRBD2	TRBV27	NA	TRBJ2-5	TGTGCCAGCAGTTTCCAGCGGGGGTTCCCAATAGAGACCCAGTACTTC	CASSFQRGFPIETQYF
NA	TRBV28	NA	TRBJ1-6	TGTGCCAGCAGTCCCCTCAGCTTTCAGGGGTCCTATAATTCACCCCTCCACTTT	CASSPLSFQGSYNSPLHF
TRBD2	TRBV27	NA	TRBJ2-1	TGTGCCAGCCAGCCTAGCGGGGACTACAATGAGCAGTTCTTC	CASQPSGDYNEQFF
NA	TRBV6-1	NA	TRBJ1-1	TGTGCCAGCAGTGACGGACTACACACTGAAGCTTTCTTT	CASSDGLHTEAFF
NA	TRBV7-7	NA	TRBJ2-4	TGTGCCAGCAGCAGACGCGCTCTAGCGAGGACTGAAGCCAAAAACATTCAGTACTTC	CASSRRALARTEAKNIQYF
NA	TRBV19	NA	TRBJ1-5	TGTGCCAGTGGGGGAGGGGGAAGAAGCAATCAGCCCCAGCATTTT	CASGGGGRSNQPQHF
NA	TRBV5-1	NA	TRBJ2-3	TGCGCCAGCAGCCGGACAGTGGGCGCAGATACGCAGTATTTT	CASSRTVGADTQYF
NA	TRBV5-6	NA	TRBJ1-5	TGTGCCAGCAGCTTAACAGGCCAGGGGCCCCAGCATTTT	CASSLTGQGPQHF
NA	TRBV15	NA	TRBJ1-3	TGTGCCACCAGCAGGGACTCCAGCTCTGGAAACACCATATATTTT	CATSRDSSSGNTIYF
NA	TRBV5-6	NA	TRBJ1-6	TGTGCCAGCAGCATCGGGACACCTAGTTCGTCACCCCTCCACTTT	CASSIGTPSSSPLHF
NA	TRBV27	NA	TRBJ1-3	TGTGCCAGCAGTTCGGACATCTCTGGAAACACCATATATTTT	CASSSDISGNTIYF
TRBD1	TRBV4-3	NA	TRBJ2-1	TGCGCCAGCAGCCAAGAACAGGGGCTCTACAATGAGCAGTTCTTC	CASSQEQGLYNEQFF
TRBD2	TRBV9	NA	TRBJ2-3	TGTGCCAGCAGCGTCGGGGGCGGGGGGCCGGGGGATACGCAGTATTTT	CASSVGGGGPGDTQYF
NA	TRBV5-1	NA	TRBJ2-1	TGCGCCAGCAGCTTGGCCGGTTTTGAGCAGTTCTTC	CASSLAGFEQFF
TRBD1	TRBV30	NA	TRBJ2-7	TGTGCCTGGAGTGAGGACAGGGTCTCTCGCGACGAGCAGTACTTC	CAWSEDRVSRDEQYF
NA	TRBV13	NA	TRBJ2-1	TGTGCCAGCAGCTTAAGAGGGGGCTCCTACAATGAGCAGTTCTTC	CASSLRGGSYNEQFF
TRBD1	TRBV6-6	NA	TRBJ1-2	TGTGCCAGCAGTTACACAACAGGGGATAACTATGGCTACACCTTC	CASSYTTGDNYGYTF
TRBD1	TRBV7-9	NA	TRBJ1-4	TGTGCCAGCACCCCCCCGGGACAGGGGAATGAAAAACTGTTTTTT	CASTPPGQGNEKLFF
TRBD1	TRBV7-8	once	TRBJ1-2	TGTGCCAGCAGCACAGGGACAGGGGGCGCGGCATCTGTTGGCTACACCTTC	CASSTGTGGAASVGYTF
NA	TRBV30	NA	TRBJ2-7	TGTGCCGTATCCGGTAGCTCCTACGAGCAGTACTTC	CAVSGSSYEQYF
NA	TRBV6-5	NA	TRBJ2-1	TGTGCCAGCAGCTTTCGGGCAGGGGACGACAATGAGCAGTTCTTC	CASSFRAGDDNEQFF
NA	TRBV6-5	NA	TRBJ1-1	TGTGCCAGCAGTTACACCCCAGGCAGCACTGAAGCTTTCTTT	CASSYTPGSTEAFF
NA	TRBV27	NA	TRBJ1-4	TGTGCCAGCAGTTTAGGACAGCCAACAACTAATGAAAAACTGTTTTTT	CASSLGQPTTNEKLFF
TRBD2	TRBV6-5	NA	TRBJ2-2	TGTGCTTCGGGGGGGGGCCCAAACACCGGGGAGCTGTTTTTT	CASGGGPNTGELFF
NA	TRBV6-5	NA	TRBJ1-2	TGTGCCAGCAGTTTTGCAGGGGAAGGCTACACCTTC	CASSFAGEGYTF
TRBD2	TRBV25-1	NA	TRBJ2-7	TGTGCCAGCAGTCGAGGACTAGCGGGGGTCTCCTACGAGCAGTACTTC	CASSRGLAGVSYEQYF
NA	TRBV4-1	NA	TRBJ2-6	TGCGCCAGCAGCCAAGAAACCAGGGCTGGGGCCAACGTCCTGACTTTC	CASSQETRAGANVLTF
TRBD2	TRBV28	NA	TRBJ2-7	TGTGCCAGCAGTTCAGAGTCTGGGAGGGGATCCTACGAGCAGTACTTC	CASSSESGRGSYEQYF
TRBD2	TRBV27	few	TRBJ2-7	TGTGCCAGCAGTTTAGAACTCCCCGGGACTAAGTACTTC	CASSLELPGTKYF
TRBD1	TRBV5-1	NA	TRBJ2-7	TGCGCCAGCAGCTCCGGGGGACAGGGAGGTCCAACAACCTACGAGCAGTACTTC	CASSSGGQGGPTTYEQYF
NA	TRBV27	NA	TRBJ1-2	TGTGCCAGCACCAACCTTCCAGGAAGTGGCTACACCTTC	CASTNLPGSGYTF
TRBD2	TRBV5-1	NA	TRBJ2-1	TGCGCCAGCAGCTTGGCCGGGACTAGCGGGATGAGCTCCTACAATGAGCAGTTCTTC	CASSLAGTSGMSSYNEQFF
NA	TRBV9	NA	TRBJ1-2	TGTGCCAGCAGCGCCACCCCGGGGGTTAAAGCTAACTATGGCTACACCTTC	CASSATPGVKANYGYTF
TRBD2	TRBV9	NA	TRBJ2-1	TGTGCCAGCAGCGTAGTAAGCGGGGGGAAAGGGTTCGATGAGCAGTTCTTC	CASSVVSGGKGFDEQFF
NA	TRBV13	NA	TRBJ2-1	TGTGCCAGCAGCTTAGTACAGGGTGGTGAGCAGTTCTTC	CASSLVQGGEQFF
NA	TRBV7-6	NA	TRBJ1-4	TGTGCCAGCAGCCCTGGGGGGGCACCCTTGGGTGAAAAACTGTTTTTT	CASSPGGAPLGEKLFF
NA	TRBV11-2	NA	TRBJ1-4	TGTGCCAGCGGAGTGACCGGCCATGAAAAACTGTTTTTT	CASGVTGHEKLFF
NA	TRBV28	NA	TRBJ1-5	TGTGCCAGCAGTTTATATAGTGGGCTGCAGTCCCGCTGGCAGCCCCAGCATTTT	CASSLYSGLQSRWQPQHF
NA	TRBV28	NA	TRBJ1-1	TGTGCCAGCAGTCTTCCGAGCCAAGCTTTCTTT	CASSLPSQAFF
NA	TRBV6-5	NA	TRBJ2-1	TGTGCCAGCAGTTACAGCCAAGTCCCTAACAATGAGCAGTTCTTC	CASSYSQVPNNEQFF
TRBD2	TRBV7-9	NA	TRBJ2-1	TGTGCCAGCAGCTTGCCGAATGGGACTAGCAATGAGCAGTTCTTC	CASSLPNGTSNEQFF
TRBD1	TRBV11-3	NA	TRBJ2-3	TGTGCCAGCAGCCCGGGGACAGGGAGGACAGATACGCAGTATTTT	CASSPGTGRTDTQYF
NA	TRBV6-1	NA	TRBJ2-1	TGTGCCGCCAAGTACAGGTCCAGCTCCTACAATGAGCAGTTCTTC	CAAKYRSSSYNEQFF
NA	TRBV6-1	NA	TRBJ2-1	TGTGCCAGCAGGCGGATAACATACAATGAGCAGTTCTTC	CASRRITYNEQFF
NA	TRBV5-6	NA	TRBJ2-7	TGTGCCAGCAGCGGGGACTTCTACGAGCAGTACTTC	CASSGDFYEQYF
NA	TRBV28	once	TRBJ2-2	TGTGCCAGCAGTACTAGAAGTCCCCTTGGCACCGGGGAGCTGTTTTTT	CASSTRSPLGTGELFF
TRBD1	TRBV19	NA	TRBJ1-5	TGTGCCAGTACTGTGAATTCAGGGGGATTCAATCAGCCCCAGCATTTT	CASTVNSGGFNQPQHF
NA	TRBV6-5	NA	TRBJ2-1	TGTGCCAGCAATTCAGCGACGGCAAATGAGCAGTTCTTC	CASNSATANEQFF
TRBD1	TRBV7-9	NA	TRBJ2-5	TGTGCCAGCAGCCCCCAAGGACAGGTCCTGTACCAAGAGACCCAGTACTTC	CASSPQGQVLYQETQYF
TRBD2	TRBV11-2	NA	TRBJ2-7	TGTGCCAGCAGCTTAGAGGTGGGAGGGGCTCCTTGGGAGCAGTACTTC	CASSLEVGGAPWEQYF